This passage covers 30 T cell receptor beta chains from one sample sequenced in a study of T cells in Graves' hyperthyroidism and ophthalmopathy. RNA transcripts yielded amplified TCR beta CDR3 regions. The HTBI set primed first-round TCR CDR3 RT-PCR. TCRdb fed the multiplex PCR reads into MiXCR, producing one record per CDR3 protein. Of some 500,000 distinct CDR3 sequences detected, around 24% appear once; the ten largest clones hold around 11%. The sequenced sample consisted of blood. The receptors stem from a woman between 25 and 40 years old with Graves' ophthalmopathy.

This clonotype occurred a few times. The rearrangement joins TRBV6-2 or TRBV6-3 to TRBJ1-6; D is unresolved. V was cut by 2 bases and J by 0 bases, with 11 bases left in between. This CDR3 region has 17 residues. Germline V gene data show CDR1 as MNHEY and CDR2 as SVGEGT. The CDR3 DNA follows: TGTGCCAGCAGTTACCTGAGGCAGAGCTCCTATAATTCACCCCTCCACTTT. This sequence encodes CASSYLRQSSYNSPLHF.

This chain connects TRBV6-1 to TRBJ1-2; TRBD1 might be the D (5 bases). This CDR3 has 13 amino acids. CDR1 is MNHNS, CDR2 SASEGT, per germline. V was cut by 5 bases and J by 6 bases, with 13 bases left in between. CDR3 nucleotides: TGTGCCAGCAGTAAGACAGATGTCGATGGCTACACCTTC. Amino acid sequence: CASSKTDVDGYTF.

The chain is built from TRBV6-1 and TRBJ1-2, with 9 bases identical to TRBD1. CDR1 is MNHNS and CDR2 is SASEGT in the germline V gene. The CDR3 is 16 residues long. The trim removed 3 bases at V and 4 bases at J, leaving 9 bases unmatched. The CDR3 region is CASSDTPGQGFYGYTF. As DNA, the CDR3 is TGTGCCAGCAGTGACACCCCGGGACAGGGCTTCTATGGCTACACCTTC.

This clonotype has ten or more counts. J is TRBJ2-5 and V is TRBV7-8; 9 bases are a match to TRBD1. The CDR3 has 16 amino acids. Germline V gives CDR1 SGHVS, CDR2 FQNEAQ. V shed 2 bases and J 3 bases; nucleotides not matched to a gene: 7. The CDR3 nucleotides read TGTGCCAGCAGCTTACCGGGACAGGGAAACAAAGAGACCCAGTACTTC. This codes for CASSLPGQGNKETQYF.

This clonotype was seen at least ten times. CDR3 sequence reads: CSAWDRESPGNTIYF. The CDR3 bases are TGCAGTGCTTGGGACAGGGAATCTCCTGGAAACACCATATATTTT. The chain has TRBV20-1 and TRBJ1-3; 9 bases map to TRBD1. There are 15 residues in the CDR3. The V gene end was trimmed by 5 bases and the J gene end by 2 bases; junction bases not matched to a gene: 7. Per the germline V gene, CDR1 is DFQATT and CDR2 is SNEGSKA (reference sequence).

This chain joins TRBV6-1 and TRBJ1-1, with a tentative D call TRBD1 (6 bases). The CDR3 sequence is 13 residues long. V was cut by 10 bases and J by 0 bases, with 12 bases left in between. CDR1 is MNHNS and CDR2 is SASEGT in the germline V gene. The CDR3 sequence: CATGDIMNTEAFF. In DNA form, the CDR3 reads TGTGCCACCGGGGACATCATGAACACTGAAGCTTTCTTT.

The gene calls are TRBV29-1 and TRBJ2-5; unclear D gene. With 6 bases removed from V and 4 bases from J, the gap between germline ends came to 21 bases. CDR3 size: 15 residues. The V gene's germline CDR1 is SQVTM and CDR2 ANQGSEA. CDR3 residues: CSVPANGPDGETQYF. The CDR3 DNA sequence: TGCAGCGTCCCCGCCAACGGGCCCGATGGAGAGACCCAGTACTTC.

This clonotype was observed a few times. This chain joins TRBV2 and TRBJ1-5; TRBD1 matches at 7 bases. Germline V gene sequence: CDR1 SNHLY, CDR2 FYNNEI. The CDR3 loop spans 16 amino acids. The V gene end was trimmed by 5 bases and the J gene end by 4 bases; junction bases not matched to a gene: 11. Written as DNA, the CDR3 is TGTGCCAGCAGTCTCGGGACAGCCCTGGGGAATCAGCCCCAGCATTTT. The encoded protein is CASSLGTALGNQPQHF.

This clonotype was picked up many times. The chain links TRBV27 to TRBJ2-7; TRBD1 is a possible D gene (6 bases). CDR3 length: 21 amino acids. Germline CDR1 MNHEY, CDR2 SMNVEV (reference sequence). The ends were cut back, 2 bases at V and 5 bases at J, with 34 bases in the middle. CDR3 DNA: TGTGCCAGCAGTTTAATCGGATTGGGGGTACGGACAGAACAGGGATTCCACGAGCAGTACTTC. Its translation is CASSLIGLGVRTEQGFHEQYF.

At least ten counts were recorded for this clonotype. The chain is built from TRBV11-2 and TRBJ1-1; TRBD1 is a possible D gene (5 bases). The V gene's germline CDR1 is SGHAT and CDR2 FQNNGV. Trimming shortened V by 0 bases and J by 8 bases, and 16 bases separated the two germline ends. This CDR3 contains 15 residues. CDR3 sequence: CASSLDSTGPLEAFF. CDR3 DNA: TGTGCCAGCAGCTTAGATTCTACGGGGCCCTTAGAAGCTTTCTTT.

A few counts support this clonotype. V is TRBV12-3 or TRBV12-4 and J is TRBJ2-5; D remains ambiguous. V dropped 7 bases and J dropped 1 base, with 7 bases sitting between them. The CDR3 runs 12 residues. The CDR3 sequence is CASTRIQETQYF. The CDR3 DNA follows: TGTGCCAGCACACGGATCCAAGAGACCCAGTACTTC.

To note about this clonotype: A read error may account for a junction end that differs from germline. This sequence joins TRBV11-2 and TRBJ1-1; D remains unclear. This CDR3 spans 11 amino acids. Germline lookup yields CDR1 SGHAT and CDR2 FQNNGV. The CDR3 bases are TGTGCCAGCAGCTCATACACTGAAGCTTGCTTT. Protein product: CASSSYTEACF. The full variable domain, rest sourced from reference TRBV11-2 and TRBJ1-1, is EAGVAQSPRYKIIEKRQSVAFWCNPISGHATLYWYQQILGQGPKLLIQFQNNGVVDDSQLPKDRFSAERLKGVDSTLKIQPAKLEDSAVYLCASSSYTEACFGQGTRLTVV.

The rearrangement uses TRBV19 and TRBJ1-5; D remains unclear. Trimming removed 6 bases from V and 6 bases from J, with 18 bases in between. The CDR3 is made up of 15 amino acids. Germline V gene data show CDR1 as LNHDA and CDR2 as SQIVND (reference sequence). The CDR3 is CASSRRVGTIQPQHF. As DNA, the CDR3 is TGTGCCAGTAGCCGCCGGGTCGGAACGATTCAGCCCCAGCATTTT.

This clonotype was detected ten times or more. This sequence joins TRBV12-3 or TRBV12-4 and TRBJ1-5; no clear D gene. The CDR3 loop spans 15 amino acids. Trimming stripped 0 bases from V and 2 bases from J, with 8 bases between. The CDR3 DNA follows: TGTGCCAGCAGTTTAGCGAATGGGGGCAATCAGCCCCAGCATTTT. Translated, it gives CASSLANGGNQPQHF.

In its sample, this clonotype was seen many times. The rearrangement uses TRBV12-3 or TRBV12-4 and TRBJ2-2; tentatively, D is TRBD2 (6 bases). With 5 bases removed from V and 5 bases from J, the gap between germline ends came to 15 bases. The CDR3 has 15 residues. CDR3 nucleotide sequence: TGTGCCAGCAGTCCCTTTCTTAGCGGTACCGGGGAGCTGTTTTTT. Translated, it gives CASSPFLSGTGELFF.

The V call is TRBV7-2, the J call TRBJ2-2; the match to TRBD2 covers 11 bases. V lost 2 bases to trimming and J lost 6 bases; unmatched junction nucleotides: 5. Germline loops: CDR1 SGHTA, CDR2 FQGNSA. The CDR3 runs 16 residues. The CDR3 loop reads CASSLSLAGGAGELFF. The CDR3 region has the DNA TGTGCCAGCAGCTTAAGCCTAGCGGGAGGAGCCGGGGAGCTGTTTTTT.

The CDR3 loop reads CASSSSGTEETQYF. CDR3 sequence (DNA): TGTGCCAGCAGCTCTTCCGGGACAGAAGAGACCCAGTACTTC. The chain combines TRBV7-3 with TRBJ2-5; the match to TRBD1 covers 7 bases. Germline V lookup: CDR1 SGHTA, CDR2 FQGTGA. CDR3 length equals 14 residues. V was clipped by 4 bases and J by 3 bases; unmatched bases: 5.

In this sample, this clonotype turned up a few times. V usage is TRBV28 and J usage is TRBJ1-5, with 11 positions matching TRBD1. This CDR3 is 15 amino acids long. From germline, CDR1 is MDHEN and CDR2 SYDVKM. V shed 7 bases, J shed 10 bases, and the junction held 12 bases outside the gene matches. CDR3 coding DNA: TGTGCCAGCACCGATAGGGGACAGGGGGTTGGTCCCCAGCATTTT. This gives the protein CASTDRGQGVGPQHF.

The gene calls are TRBV20-1 and TRBJ1-4; D gene uncertain. From germline, CDR1 is DFQATT and CDR2 SNEGSKA (reference sequence). Trimming took 0 bases from V and 6 from J, leaving 14 bases between them. This CDR3 comprises 15 residues. The CDR3 sequence: CSARDALKTDEKLFF. The CDR3 region has the DNA TGCAGTGCTAGAGATGCCCTCAAGACGGATGAAAAACTGTTTTTT.

The sample holds many counts of this clonotype. This chain uses TRBV6-5 with TRBJ2-7; TRBD1 might be the D (6 bases). CDR3 length equals 13 residues. Germline V CDR1 and CDR2: MNHEY, SVGAGI. Trimming pared 2 bases from V and 4 bases from J, leaving 9 bases between. This chain's CDR3 is CASSYGGQYEQYF. CDR3 coding DNA: TGTGCCAGCAGTTACGGGGGCCAATACGAGCAGTACTTC.

This clonotype was seen more than once but under ten times. The chain is built from TRBV28 and TRBJ2-2, with D perhaps given as TRBD1 or TRBD2 (5 bases each). Trimming took off 4 bases at V and 1 base at J, with 13 bases between the two ends. CDR3 length equals 16 residues. CDR1 and CDR2 (germline): MDHEN, SYDVKM. CDR3 coding DNA: TGTGCCAGCAGTTCACCCGGGACGATGAACACCGGGGAGCTGTTTTTT. Translating gives CASSSPGTMNTGELFF.

V gene TRBV4-1 combines with J gene TRBJ2-7; possibly TRBD1 or TRBD2 for D (5 bases each). Germline CDR1 is MGHRA and CDR2 is YSYEKL. This CDR3 comprises 13 residues. V lost 3 bases and J lost 3, with 9 bases in between. DNA of the CDR3: TGCGCCAGCAGCCACGTTGGGGGCTACGAGCAGTACTTC. Its protein is CASSHVGGYEQYF.

This clonotype was found many times. The chain employs TRBV19 and TRBJ1-1; D is ambiguous. V was shortened by 4 bases and J by 1 base, with 19 bases between the two germline ends. Germline V lookup: CDR1 LNHDA, CDR2 SQIVND (reference sequence). This CDR3 spans 17 amino acids. CDR3 sequence reads: CASSTGGGSISNTEAFF. The CDR3, as DNA: TGTGCCAGTAGTACCGGCGGTGGGTCAATATCGAACACTGAAGCTTTCTTT.

About this clonotype: It may be a read error: a sequence one base away is much more abundant. The chain combines TRBV28 with TRBJ1-5; no clear D gene. Germline lookup yields CDR1 MDHEN and CDR2 SYDVKM. The CDR3 loop spans 13 amino acids. CDR3 nucleotides: TGTGCCAGCGCCGGTCGGGTTGCGGAGCCCCAGCGTTTT. Its protein product is CASAGRVAEPQRF.

This clonotype was seen many times. The genes are TRBV12-3 or TRBV12-4 and TRBJ1-2; unclear D gene. Trimming removed 6 bases at V and 4 bases at J, with 9 bases between. The CDR3 spans 12 residues. The CDR3: CASSPLSYGYTF. The CDR3 nucleotides are TGTGCCAGCAGCCCCCTTTCCTATGGCTACACCTTC.

J is TRBJ1-3 and V is TRBV30; D not resolved. Between the trimmed V and J ends, which lost 5 bases and 4 bases, there was a span of 12 bases. From germline, CDR1 is GTSNPN and CDR2 SVGIG (reference sequence). The CDR3 covers 13 residues. The CDR3 coding sequence is TGTGCCTGGGACATTGGTGCGGGAAACACCATATATTTT. Amino acids: CAWDIGAGNTIYF.

The chain recombines TRBV13 with TRBJ1-2; 9 bases match TRBD1. V lost 5 bases, J lost 2 bases, and 6 bases stayed unmatched. CDR1 is PRHDT and CDR2 is FYEKMQ in the germline V gene (reference sequence). There are 15 residues in the CDR3. In nucleotides, the CDR3 is TGTGCCAGCAGCGCAAAAGACAGGGGGAACTATGGCTACACCTTC. This codes for CASSAKDRGNYGYTF.

This clonotype was counted at least ten times. This chain joins TRBV14 and TRBJ1-2; the match to TRBD1 covers 7 bases. The CDR3 contains 14 residues. V dropped 0 bases and J dropped 3; count of bases not matched to a gene: 1. Germline CDR1 is SGHDN and CDR2 is FVKESK. The CDR3 nucleotides read TGTGCCAGCAGCCAAGAGGGACAGTACTATGGCTACACCTTC. Translated, it gives CASSQEGQYYGYTF.

This clonotype was seen only a few times. The junction shows a germline mismatch at one end, possibly a read error. The V and J genes are TRBV28 and TRBJ1-2; D call uncertain. From germline, CDR1 is MDHEN and CDR2 SYDVKM. This CDR3 has 14 amino acids. Here the CDR3 DNA reads TGTGCCAGCAGTGTCGGTCTAACGGGCGGAGGCTACGCCTTC. This gives the protein CASSVGLTGGGYAF.

This clonotype showed up many times. As DNA, the CDR3 is TGTGCCAGCAGGCGAGAACACGACACTGAAGCTTTCTTT. It encodes CASRREHDTEAFF. The genes are TRBV7-9 and TRBJ1-1; D uncertain. V was pared by 6 bases and J by 3 bases, with 11 bases between. Germline lookup yields CDR1 SEHNR and CDR2 FQNEAQ (reference sequence). This CDR3 contains 13 residues.